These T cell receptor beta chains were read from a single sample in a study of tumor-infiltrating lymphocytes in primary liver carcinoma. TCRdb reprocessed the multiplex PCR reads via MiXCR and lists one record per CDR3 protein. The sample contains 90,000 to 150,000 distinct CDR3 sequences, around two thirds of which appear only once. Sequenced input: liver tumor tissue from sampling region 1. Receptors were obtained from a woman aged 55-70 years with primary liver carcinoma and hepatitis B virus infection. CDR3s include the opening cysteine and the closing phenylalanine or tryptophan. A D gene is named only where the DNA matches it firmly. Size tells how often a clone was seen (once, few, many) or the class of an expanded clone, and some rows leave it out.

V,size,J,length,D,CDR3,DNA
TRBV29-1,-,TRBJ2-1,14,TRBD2,CRVSRSGGLNEQFF,TGCAGAGTTTCACGCAGCGGGGGACTCAATGAGCAGTTCTTC
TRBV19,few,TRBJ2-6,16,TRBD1,CASSNGDRSGANVLTF,TGTGCCAGTAGTAATGGGGACAGATCTGGGGCCAACGTCCTGACTTTC
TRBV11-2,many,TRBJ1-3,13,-,CASSLDRDNTIYF,TGTGCCAGCAGCTTAGACAGGGATAACACCATATATTTT
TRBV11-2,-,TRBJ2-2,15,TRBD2,CASSKGLADTGELFF,TGTGCCAGCAGCAAGGGACTAGCGGACACCGGGGAGCTGTTTTTT
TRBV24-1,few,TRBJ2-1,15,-,CATSGPRGGNNEQFF,TGTGCCACCAGTGGTCCCAGGGGAGGTAACAATGAGCAGTTCTTC
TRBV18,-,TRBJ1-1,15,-,CASSPRTGEGTEAFF,TGTGCCAGCTCACCACGGACTGGGGAAGGCACTGAAGCTTTCTTT
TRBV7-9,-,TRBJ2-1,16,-,CASSLEPRLLYNEQFF,TGTGCCAGCAGCTTAGAACCGAGACTCCTTTACAATGAGCAGTTCTTC
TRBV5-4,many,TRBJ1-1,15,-,CASSLITLGDTEAFF,TGTGCCAGCAGCTTGATTACTTTGGGTGACACTGAAGCTTTCTTT
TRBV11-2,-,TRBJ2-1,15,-,CASSLEGGSISEQFF,TGTGCCAGTAGTTTAGAGGGAGGAAGTATCAGTGAGCAGTTCTTC
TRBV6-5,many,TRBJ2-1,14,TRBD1,CASSNEDRRNEQFF,TGTGCCAGCAGTAACGAGGACAGGCGCAATGAGCAGTTCTTC
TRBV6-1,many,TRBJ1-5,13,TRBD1,CASTGQDNQPQHF,TGTGCCAGCACGGGACAGGATAATCAGCCCCAGCATTTT
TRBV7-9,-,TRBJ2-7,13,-,CASSRYCLSEQYF,TGTGCCAGCAGCCGGTACTGTCTGTCCGAGCAGTACTTC
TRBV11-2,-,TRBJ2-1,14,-,CASSLRDHYNEQFF,TGTGCCAGCAGTCTCCGGGACCATTACAATGAGCAGTTCTTC
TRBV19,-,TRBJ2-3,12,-,CSSSWEGDTQYF,TGTTCCAGTAGCTGGGAAGGAGATACGCAGTATTTT
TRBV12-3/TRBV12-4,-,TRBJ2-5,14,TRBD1,CASSLLGQGASLYF,TGTGCCAGCAGTCTCCTCGGACAGGGGGCCTCGCTGTACTTC
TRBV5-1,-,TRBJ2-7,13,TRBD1,CANSRDRSYEQYF,TGCGCCAACTCCAGGGACAGAAGTTACGAGCAGTACTTC
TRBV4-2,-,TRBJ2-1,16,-,CASSQVPSSGYNEQLF,TGTGCCAGCAGCCAAGTCCCAAGTAGCGGATACAATGAGCAGTTGTTC
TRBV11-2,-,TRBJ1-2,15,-,CASSLSPLVSYYYTF,TGTGCCAGCAGCTTAAGCCCCCTGGTTAGCTATTACTACACCTTC